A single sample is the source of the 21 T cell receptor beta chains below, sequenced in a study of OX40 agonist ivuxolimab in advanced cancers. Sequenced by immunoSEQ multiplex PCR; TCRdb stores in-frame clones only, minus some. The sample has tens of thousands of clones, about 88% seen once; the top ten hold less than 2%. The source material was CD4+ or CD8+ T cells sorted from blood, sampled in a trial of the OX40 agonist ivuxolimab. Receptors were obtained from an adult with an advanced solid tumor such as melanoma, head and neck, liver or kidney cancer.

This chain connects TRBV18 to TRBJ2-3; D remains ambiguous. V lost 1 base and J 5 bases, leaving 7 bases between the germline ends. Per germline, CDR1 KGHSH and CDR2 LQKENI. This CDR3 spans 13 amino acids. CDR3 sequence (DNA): TGTGCCAGCTCACCACTGATTGGAGATACGCAGTATTTT. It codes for CASSPLIGDTQYF.

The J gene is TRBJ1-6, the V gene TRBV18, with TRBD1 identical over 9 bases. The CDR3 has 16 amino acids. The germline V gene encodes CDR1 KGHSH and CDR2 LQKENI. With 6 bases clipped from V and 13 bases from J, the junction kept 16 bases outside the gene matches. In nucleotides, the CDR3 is TGTGCCAGCTCTACGGGACAGGGCGGCTCGGGGTCGCCCCTCCACTTT. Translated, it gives CASSTGQGGSGSPLHF. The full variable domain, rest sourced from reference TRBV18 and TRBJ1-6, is NAGVMQNPRHLVRRRGQEARLRCSPMKGHSHVYWYRQLPEEGLKFMVYLQKENIIDESGMPKERFSAEFPKEGPSILRIQQVVRGDSAAYFCASSTGQGGSGSPLHFGNGTRLTVT.

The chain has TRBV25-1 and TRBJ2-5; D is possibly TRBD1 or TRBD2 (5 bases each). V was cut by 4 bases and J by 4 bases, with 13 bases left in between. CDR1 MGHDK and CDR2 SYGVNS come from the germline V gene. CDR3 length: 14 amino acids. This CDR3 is CASSATGPRETQYF. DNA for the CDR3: TGTGCCAGCAGTGCGACGGGGCCCAGAGAGACCCAGTACTTC. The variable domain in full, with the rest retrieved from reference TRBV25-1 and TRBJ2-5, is EADIYQTPRYLVIGTGKKITLECSQTMGHDKMYWYQQDPGMELHLIHYSYGVNSTEKGDLSSESTVSRIRTEHFPLTLESARPSHTSQYLCASSATGPRETQYFGPGTRLLVL.

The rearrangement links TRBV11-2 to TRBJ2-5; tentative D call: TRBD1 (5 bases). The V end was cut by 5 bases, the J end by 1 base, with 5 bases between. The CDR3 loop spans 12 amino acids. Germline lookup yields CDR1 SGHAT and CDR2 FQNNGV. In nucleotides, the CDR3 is TGTGCCAGCAGCGGGGCCCAAGAGACCCAGTACTTC. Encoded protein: CASSGAQETQYF.

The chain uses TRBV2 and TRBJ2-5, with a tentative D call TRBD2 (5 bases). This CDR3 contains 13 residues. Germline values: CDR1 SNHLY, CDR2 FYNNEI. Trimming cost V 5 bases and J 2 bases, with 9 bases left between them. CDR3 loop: CASSWRNQETQYF. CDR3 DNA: TGTGCCAGCAGTTGGAGGAATCAAGAGACCCAGTACTTC. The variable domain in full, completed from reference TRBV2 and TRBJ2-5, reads EPEVTQTPSHQVTQMGQEVILRCVPISNHLYFYWYRQILGQKVEFLVSFYNNEISEKSEIFDDQFSVERPDGSNFTLKIRSTKLEDSAMYFCASSWRNQETQYFGPGTRLLVL.

The CDR3 protein is CASSNRATNEKLFF. The CDR3 region has the DNA TGTGCCAGCAGCAACAGGGCAACTAATGAAAAACTGTTTTTT. This chain uses TRBV6-5 with TRBJ1-4, with a tentative D call TRBD1 (6 bases). V was pared by 6 bases and J by 0 bases, with 8 bases between. The CDR3 spans 14 residues. Germline V gives CDR1 MNHEY, CDR2 SVGAGI.

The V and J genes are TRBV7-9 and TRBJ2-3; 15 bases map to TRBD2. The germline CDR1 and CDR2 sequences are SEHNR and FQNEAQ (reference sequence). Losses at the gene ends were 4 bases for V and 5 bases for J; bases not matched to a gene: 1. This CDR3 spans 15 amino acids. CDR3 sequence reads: CASSWGLAGGDTQYF. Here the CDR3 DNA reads TGTGCCAGCAGCTGGGGACTAGCGGGAGGAGATACGCAGTATTTT.

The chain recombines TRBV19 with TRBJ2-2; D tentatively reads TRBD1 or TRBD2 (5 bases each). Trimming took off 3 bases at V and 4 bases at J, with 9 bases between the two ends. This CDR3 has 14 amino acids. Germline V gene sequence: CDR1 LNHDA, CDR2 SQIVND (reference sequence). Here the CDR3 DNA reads TGTGCCAGTAGTATGGGGACGGGCACCGGGGAGCTGTTTTTT. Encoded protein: CASSMGTGTGELFF.

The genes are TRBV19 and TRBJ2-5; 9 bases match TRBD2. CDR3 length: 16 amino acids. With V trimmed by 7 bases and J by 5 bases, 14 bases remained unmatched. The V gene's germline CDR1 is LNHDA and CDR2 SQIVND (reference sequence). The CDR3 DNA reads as TGTGCCAGTACCCCCCTGGCGGGAGGGCCATGGGAGACCCAGTACTTC. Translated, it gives CASTPLAGGPWETQYF.

The CDR3 here is CASSLGQGGTNEKLFF. DNA of the CDR3: TGTGCCAGCAGCTTGGGGCAGGGCGGGACTAATGAAAAACTGTTTTTT. The chain carries TRBV5-6 and TRBJ1-4; weak D call: TRBD1 (5 bases). The CDR3 contains 16 residues. The germline V and J ends were trimmed by 0 bases and 2 bases, with 11 bases remaining between them. Germline V gene lookup returns CDR1 SGHDT and CDR2 YYEEEE.

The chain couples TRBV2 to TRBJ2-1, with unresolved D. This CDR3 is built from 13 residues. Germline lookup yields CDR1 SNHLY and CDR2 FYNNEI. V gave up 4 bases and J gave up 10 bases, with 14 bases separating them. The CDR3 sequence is CASSVRFFSEQFF. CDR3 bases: TGTGCCAGCAGTGTTCGGTTTTTTAGCGAGCAGTTCTTC.

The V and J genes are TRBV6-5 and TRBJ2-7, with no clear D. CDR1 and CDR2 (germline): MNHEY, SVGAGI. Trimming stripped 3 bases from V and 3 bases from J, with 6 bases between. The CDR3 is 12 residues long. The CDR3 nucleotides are TGTGCCAGCAGTTATCAGTTCTACGAGCAGTACTTC. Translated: CASSYQFYEQYF.

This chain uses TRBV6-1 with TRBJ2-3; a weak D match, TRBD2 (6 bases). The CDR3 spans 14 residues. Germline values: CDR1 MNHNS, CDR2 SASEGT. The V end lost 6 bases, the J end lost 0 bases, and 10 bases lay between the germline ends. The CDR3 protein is CASREGLSTDTQYF. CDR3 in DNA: TGTGCCAGCAGGGAGGGACTCAGCACAGATACGCAGTATTTT.

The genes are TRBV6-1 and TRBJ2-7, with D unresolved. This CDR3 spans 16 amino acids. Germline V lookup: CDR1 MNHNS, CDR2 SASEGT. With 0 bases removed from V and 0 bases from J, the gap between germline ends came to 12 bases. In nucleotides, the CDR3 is TGTGCCAGCAGTGAAGCGGCTGCTTACAGCTCCTACGAGCAGTACTTC. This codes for CASSEAAAYSSYEQYF.

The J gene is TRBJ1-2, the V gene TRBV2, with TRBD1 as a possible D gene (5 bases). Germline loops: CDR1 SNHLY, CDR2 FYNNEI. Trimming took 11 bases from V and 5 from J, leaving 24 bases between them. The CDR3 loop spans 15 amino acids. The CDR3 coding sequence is TGTGCCTCAATAAGAGAAGGGGCGACGGGGTATGGCTACACCTTC. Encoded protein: CASIREGATGYGYTF.

The CDR3 is CAWSAPSGRLTYEQYF. As DNA, the CDR3 is TGTGCCTGGAGTGCCCCTAGCGGGAGGCTTACCTACGAGCAGTACTTC. The chain recombines TRBV30 with TRBJ2-7; 11 nucleotides line up with TRBD2. Germline CDR1 and CDR2: GTSNPN and SVGIG (reference sequence). After removal of 1 base from V and 2 bases from J, the junction contained 7 bases not matched to a gene. There are 16 residues in the CDR3.

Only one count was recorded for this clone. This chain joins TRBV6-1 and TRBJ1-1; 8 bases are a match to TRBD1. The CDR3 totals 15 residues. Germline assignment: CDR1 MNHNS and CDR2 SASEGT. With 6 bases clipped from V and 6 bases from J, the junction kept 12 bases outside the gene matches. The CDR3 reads CASSQRQGMRAEAFF. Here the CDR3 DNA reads TGTGCCAGCAGCCAACGACAGGGGATGCGAGCTGAAGCTTTCTTT.

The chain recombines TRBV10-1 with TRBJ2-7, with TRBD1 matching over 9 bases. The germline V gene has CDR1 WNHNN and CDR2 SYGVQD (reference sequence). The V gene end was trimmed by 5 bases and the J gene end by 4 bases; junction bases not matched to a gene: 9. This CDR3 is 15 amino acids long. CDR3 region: CASSPAGTGIYEQYF. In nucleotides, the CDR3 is TGCGCCAGCAGTCCGGCCGGGACAGGGATATACGAGCAGTACTTC.

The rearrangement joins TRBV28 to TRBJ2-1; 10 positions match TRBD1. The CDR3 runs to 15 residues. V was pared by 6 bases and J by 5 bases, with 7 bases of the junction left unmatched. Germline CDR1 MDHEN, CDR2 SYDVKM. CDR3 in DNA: TGTGCCAGCAGCCCCTCGGGACAGGGGAACAATGAGCAGTTCTTC. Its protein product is CASSPSGQGNNEQFF.

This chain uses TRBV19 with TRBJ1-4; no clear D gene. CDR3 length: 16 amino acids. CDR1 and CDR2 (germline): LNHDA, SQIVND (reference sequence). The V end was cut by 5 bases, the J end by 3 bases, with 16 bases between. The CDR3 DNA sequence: TGTGCCAGTAGTTTCGGACGGTGGGGAGCTAATGAAAAACTGTTTTTT. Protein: CASSFGRWGANEKLFF. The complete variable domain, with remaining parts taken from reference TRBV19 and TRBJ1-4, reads DGGITQSPKYLFRKEGQNVTLSCEQNLNHDAMYWYRQDPGQGLRLIYYSQIVNDFQKGDIAEGYSVSREKKESFPLTVTSAQKNPTAFYLCASSFGRWGANEKLFFGSGTQLSVL.

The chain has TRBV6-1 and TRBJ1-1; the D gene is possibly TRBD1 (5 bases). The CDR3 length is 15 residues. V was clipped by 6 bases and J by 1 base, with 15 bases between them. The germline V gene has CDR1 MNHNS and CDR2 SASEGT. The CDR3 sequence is CASRREGGANTEAFF. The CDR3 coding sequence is TGTGCCAGCAGGAGAGAAGGAGGGGCGAACACTGAAGCTTTCTTT.